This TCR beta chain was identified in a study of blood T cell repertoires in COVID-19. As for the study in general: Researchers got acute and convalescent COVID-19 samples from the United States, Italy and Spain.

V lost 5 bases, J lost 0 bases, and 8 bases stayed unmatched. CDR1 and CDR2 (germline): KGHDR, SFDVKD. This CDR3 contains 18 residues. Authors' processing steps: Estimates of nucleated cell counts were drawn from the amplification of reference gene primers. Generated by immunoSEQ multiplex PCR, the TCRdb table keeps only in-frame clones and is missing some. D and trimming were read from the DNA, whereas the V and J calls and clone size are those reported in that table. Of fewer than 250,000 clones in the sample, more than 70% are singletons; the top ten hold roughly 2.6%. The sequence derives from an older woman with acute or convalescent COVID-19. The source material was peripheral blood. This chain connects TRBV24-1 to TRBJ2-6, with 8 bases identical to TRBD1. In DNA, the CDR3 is TGTGCCACCAGTGCGCCCCCGGGACAGGTCTCTGGGGCCAACGTCCTGACTTTC. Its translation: CATSAPPGQVSGANVLTF.